This T cell receptor (beta chain) appears in the sequencing data of a study of blood T cell repertoires in COVID-19. Some clones are missing from TCRdb's copy, which holds only in-frame ones; the method was immunoSEQ multiplex PCR. The table shows about 160,000 clones, with about 93% occurring only once. Germline lookup yields CDR1 KGHDR and CDR2 SFDVKD. V was shortened by 4 bases and J by 2 bases, with 8 bases between the two germline ends. The CDR3 runs 14 residues. The sequenced sample was peripheral blood. The source of this sequence is a woman between 45 and 65 years old with acute or convalescent COVID-19. The chain carries TRBV24-1 and TRBJ1-3; D may be TRBD1 (6 bases). CDR3 DNA: TGTGCCACCAGTGAAGGACAGCCTGGAAACACCATATATTTT. The encoded protein is CATSEGQPGNTIYF.